The 27 T cell receptor beta chains below come from one sample, sequenced in a study of blood T cell repertoires in COVID-19 (dated by TCRdb to between 2020 and 2021). Library preparation was by the immunoSEQ multiplex PCR assay. TCRdb took this table from immuneACCESS and kept in-frame rearrangements with V and J called. Such tables lack part of the clones; where checked against another copy, unresolved V genes explain under half of the gap, and the rest is unexplained. The sample table shows 350,000 to 550,000 clones, and more than 85% are seen once. Clones ranked in the top ten supply about 4.3% of the sample. Material: peripheral blood. Every receptor here comes from a woman aged 25 to 39 with acute or convalescent COVID-19.

This clone was found once. The rearrangement joins TRBV30 to TRBJ1-2; 9 nucleotides line up with TRBD1. V lost 5 bases and J lost 4; bases outside the gene matches: 5. The CDR3 has 13 amino acids. Germline V gene sequence: CDR1 GTSNPN, CDR2 SVGIG (reference sequence). Written as DNA, the CDR3 is TGTGCCTGGCTCCAGACAGGGGGCTATGGCTACACCTTC. It encodes CAWLQTGGYGYTF.

The rearrangement links TRBV7-9 to TRBJ1-2; maybe TRBD1 (6 bases). The germline gives CDR1 SEHNR, CDR2 FQNEAQ (reference sequence). This CDR3 has 12 residues. V shed 3 bases and J shed 10 bases, with 12 bases lying between them. The CDR3 here is CASSFIQGSYTF. Written as DNA, the CDR3 is TGTGCCAGCAGCTTTATACAGGGTTCCTACACCTTC.

Ten or more counts support this clone. The rearrangement links TRBV29-1 to TRBJ2-5; 11 bases match TRBD1. With 7 bases clipped from V and 4 bases from J, the junction kept 8 bases outside the gene matches. This CDR3 contains 14 residues. CDR1 is SQVTM, CDR2 ANQGSEA, per germline. CDR3 loop: CSAPGQGGGETQYF. The CDR3 bases are TGCAGCGCACCGGGACAGGGGGGTGGAGAGACCCAGTACTTC.

This chain connects TRBV12-3 or TRBV12-4 to TRBJ1-5, with 8 nucleotides matching TRBD1. V trimming: 6 bases; J trimming: 14 bases; junction bases outside the gene matches: 12. The CDR3 contains 13 residues. The CDR3: CASRSYRQGRKHF. CDR3 in DNA: TGTGCCAGCAGGTCTTACCGACAGGGGCGAAAGCATTTT.

The chain combines TRBV5-1 with TRBJ2-5; D possibly corresponds to TRBD2 (6 bases). CDR1 is SGHRS and CDR2 is YFSETQ in the germline V gene. The CDR3 runs to 14 residues. With 4 bases removed from V and 5 bases from J, the gap between germline ends came to 15 bases. The CDR3 sequence is CASSPSGVGETQYF. The CDR3 DNA is TGCGCCAGCAGCCCCTCGGGGGTTGGGGAGACCCAGTACTTC.

The chain uses TRBV5-1 and TRBJ2-1, with D unresolved. The CDR3 totals 17 residues. Germline loops: CDR1 SGHRS, CDR2 YFSETQ. With 0 bases removed from V and 0 bases from J, the gap between germline ends came to 13 bases. CDR3 protein: CASSLALTASSYNEQFF. In DNA, the CDR3 is TGCGCCAGCAGCTTGGCCTTGACCGCTAGCTCCTACAATGAGCAGTTCTTC.

This clone was seen only once. The J gene is TRBJ2-7, the V gene TRBV9, with 9 bases identical to TRBD1. J lost 5 bases, V lost 1 base, and 7 bases had no gene match. Germline CDR1 is SGDLS and CDR2 is YYNGEE. The CDR3 sequence is 15 residues long. The CDR3 nucleotides read TGTGCCAGCAGCGTACGAGGACAGGGGACGGACGAGCAGTACTTC. Translating it yields CASSVRGQGTDEQYF.

V usage is TRBV4-1 and J usage is TRBJ1-1, with D unclear. The V end lost 1 base, the J end lost 3 bases, and 9 bases lay between the germline ends. The CDR3 spans 14 residues. The germline V gene has CDR1 MGHRA and CDR2 YSYEKL. CDR3 sequence (DNA): TGCGCCAGCAGCCAAGTTCCGGAGGACACTGAAGCTTTCTTT. Protein sequence: CASSQVPEDTEAFF.

This clone was found a few times. The same CDR3 arises from other DNA sequences in this sample as well. Here the CDR3 DNA reads TGTGCCAGCAGCTTAGGGGGAAACTACGAGCAGTACTTC. This sequence encodes CASSLGGNYEQYF. The chain has TRBV5-6 and TRBJ2-7, with D perhaps matching TRBD1 (6 bases). Germline V CDR1 and CDR2: SGHDT, YYEEEE. This CDR3 region has 13 residues. The ends were cut back, 2 bases at V and 3 bases at J, with 9 bases in the middle.

The chain is built from TRBV4-2 and TRBJ2-1; 9 bases align to TRBD1. The CDR3 loop spans 17 amino acids. The germline CDR1 and CDR2 sequences are LGHNA and YNFKEQ. J was trimmed by 0 bases and V by 6 bases; bases with no gene match: 9. This chain's CDR3 is CASRRTGASSSYNEQFF. CDR3 DNA: TGTGCCAGCAGGCGGACAGGGGCGTCGAGCTCCTACAATGAGCAGTTCTTC.

This clone showed up just once. The chain joins TRBV2 to TRBJ2-2, with D possibly TRBD1 on 6 matching bases. V gave up 6 bases and J gave up 1 base, with 21 bases separating them. CDR1 is SNHLY, CDR2 FYNNEI, per germline. The length of the CDR3 is 18 residues. The CDR3 coding sequence is TGTGCCAGCAGGGGACGGACAGACCGAAATCTGAACACCGGGGAGCTGTTTTTT. This sequence encodes CASRGRTDRNLNTGELFF.

J is TRBJ2-3 and V is TRBV10-3, with 11 bases lining up with TRBD2. Trimming took 6 bases from V and 4 from J; bases not matched to a gene: 6. Germline assignment: CDR1 ENHRY and CDR2 SYGVKD. There are 15 residues in the CDR3. CDR3 region: CAISVAGGHADTQYF. CDR3 DNA sequence: TGTGCCATCAGCGTAGCGGGGGGGCATGCAGATACGCAGTATTTT.

The rearrangement uses TRBV12-3 or TRBV12-4 and TRBJ1-5, with D perhaps matching TRBD1 (5 bases). Trimming stripped 8 bases from V and 3 bases from J, with 11 bases between. This CDR3 has 13 residues. CDR3 sequence: CASRAGPNQPQHF. CDR3 nucleotides: TGTGCCAGCCGGGCAGGGCCCAATCAGCCCCAGCATTTT.

This clone was counted a single time. The chain recombines TRBV2 with TRBJ1-1; no definite D call. Deletions cut 4 bases from V and 1 base from J, with 13 bases between. This CDR3 has 15 residues. Germline V CDR1 and CDR2: SNHLY, FYNNEI. DNA of the CDR3: TGTGCCAGCAGTGTAGGTTTACAGAGGAACACTGAAGCTTTCTTT. Translating it yields CASSVGLQRNTEAFF.

The rearrangement joins TRBV5-1 to TRBJ2-1; perhaps TRBD2 as D (5 bases). With 4 bases removed from V and 4 bases from J, the gap between germline ends came to 12 bases. The CDR3 is made up of 14 amino acids. Germline V gene data show CDR1 as SGHRS and CDR2 as YFSETQ. This CDR3 is CASSDGPGYNEQFF. CDR3 DNA sequence: TGCGCCAGCAGCGACGGGCCGGGGTACAATGAGCAGTTCTTC. The variable domain in full, completed from reference TRBV5-1 and TRBJ2-1, reads KAGVTQTPRYLIKTRGQQVTLSCSPISGHRSVSWYQQTPGQGLQFLFEYFSETQRNKGNFPGRFSGRQFSNSRSEMNVSTLELGDSALYLCASSDGPGYNEQFFGPGTRLTVL.

The genes are TRBV5-4 and TRBJ2-5; TRBD1 aligns across 11 bases. The trim removed 0 bases at V and 5 bases at J, leaving 3 bases unmatched. This CDR3 spans 15 amino acids. The germline CDR1 and CDR2 sequences are SGHNT and YYREEE (reference sequence). CDR3 sequence (DNA): TGTGCCAGCAGCTTGGGGACAGGGGGCGGTGAGACCCAGTACTTC. Its translation is CASSLGTGGGETQYF.

This clone came up a few times. The chain recombines TRBV4-1 with TRBJ1-6, with D perhaps matching TRBD1 (5 bases). Trimming removed 2 bases at V and 7 bases at J, with 15 bases between. Per the germline V gene, CDR1 is MGHRA and CDR2 is YSYEKL. The CDR3 sequence is 16 residues long. The CDR3 DNA reads TGCGCCAGCAGCCAAAAACAGGATTTAGGGAATTCACCCCTCCACTTT. Translated, it gives CASSQKQDLGNSPLHF.

The rearrangement uses TRBV5-1 and TRBJ1-1; possibly TRBD1 for D (5 bases). The CDR3 runs to 14 residues. Trimming pared 5 bases from V and 4 bases from J, leaving 15 bases between. Germline lookup yields CDR1 SGHRS and CDR2 YFSETQ. CDR3 nucleotides: TGCGCCAGCAGACTTGCCCCGGGGGGCACTGAAGCTTTCTTT. Protein: CASRLAPGGTEAFF. The full variable domain, completed using reference TRBV5-1 and TRBJ1-1, is KAGVTQTPRYLIKTRGQQVTLSCSPISGHRSVSWYQQTPGQGLQFLFEYFSETQRNKGNFPGRFSGRQFSNSRSEMNVSTLELGDSALYLCASRLAPGGTEAFFGQGTRLTVV.

This clone was detected once. V usage is TRBV5-5 and J usage is TRBJ2-7; perhaps TRBD2 as D (5 bases). Trimming took 1 base from V and 3 from J, leaving 11 bases between them. The germline V gene encodes CDR1 SGHKS and CDR2 YYEKEE (reference sequence). The CDR3 consists of 14 residues. The CDR3 spells CASSLTGRIYEQYF. The CDR3 coding sequence is TGTGCCAGCAGCTTGACGGGAAGGATCTACGAGCAGTACTTC. Looking up the rest from reference TRBV5-5 and TRBJ2-7 gives the full variable domain: DAGVTQSPTHLIKTRGQQVTLRCSPISGHKSVSWYQQVLGQGPQFIFQYYEKEERGRGNFPDRFSARQFPNYSSELNVNALLLGDSALYLCASSLTGRIYEQYFGPGTRLTVT.

The chain has TRBV4-1 and TRBJ2-1; 7 positions agree with TRBD1. The V gene's germline CDR1 is MGHRA and CDR2 YSYEKL. CDR3 size: 16 residues. Losses at the gene ends were 3 bases for V and 0 bases for J; bases not matched to a gene: 5. Written as DNA, the CDR3 is TGCGCCAGCAGCCACTTGACAGGGTCCTCCTACAATGAGCAGTTCTTC. Its protein product is CASSHLTGSSYNEQFF.

The V and J genes are TRBV7-8 and TRBJ2-7, with D maybe TRBD2 (6 bases). V was shortened by 5 bases and J by 0 bases, with 11 bases between the two germline ends. Germline loops: CDR1 SGHVS, CDR2 FQNEAQ. This CDR3 is built from 14 residues. The CDR3 is CASSGGYGSYEQYF. The CDR3 nucleotides are TGTGCCAGCAGCGGGGGGTACGGCTCCTACGAGCAGTACTTC.

V and J are TRBV30 and TRBJ2-5, with D possibly TRBD1 on 6 matching bases. The CDR3 consists of 15 residues. CDR1 is GTSNPN and CDR2 is SVGIG in the germline V gene (reference sequence). Deletions cut 2 bases from V and 4 bases from J, with 17 bases between. CDR3 amino acids: CAWSSNRVFIETQYF. CDR3 bases: TGTGCCTGGAGTAGTAACAGGGTCTTCATAGAGACCCAGTACTTC.

This sequence joins TRBV4-2 and TRBJ2-7, with 9 bases fitting TRBD1. Germline V CDR1 and CDR2: LGHNA, YNFKEQ. V gave up 2 bases and J gave up 2 bases; unmatched junction bases: 10. CDR3 size: 17 residues. The CDR3 nucleotides read TGTGCCAGCAGCCAAAACCGGGGACAGGGAGTTCCCTACGAGCAGTACTTC. It translates to CASSQNRGQGVPYEQYF.

This rearrangement joins TRBV3-1 (or the pseudogene TRBV3-2) to TRBJ2-5, with 11 bases fitting TRBD1. V lost 2 bases, J lost 2 bases, and 4 bases stayed unmatched. The CDR3 consists of 16 residues. Looked up from germline, CDR1 is LGHDT and CDR2 is YNNKEL (reference sequence). The CDR3 loop reads CASSQRTGGLQETQYF. CDR3 bases: TGTGCCAGCAGCCAAAGGACAGGGGGCTTACAAGAGACCCAGTACTTC.

The chain couples TRBV12-3 or TRBV12-4 to TRBJ2-1; TRBD1 matches at 7 bases. Germline trimming cut 6 bases from V and 4 bases from J; bases unmatched to any gene: 3. The CDR3 contains 13 residues. The CDR3: CASRDRIYNEQFF. The CDR3 region has the DNA TGTGCCAGCAGGGACAGGATATACAATGAGCAGTTCTTC.

The chain recombines TRBV9 with TRBJ2-7, with D tentatively TRBD1 (6 bases). The CDR3 is 14 amino acids. Germline V gives CDR1 SGDLS, CDR2 YYNGEE. V was pared by 4 bases and J by 5 bases, with 16 bases between. Written as DNA, the CDR3 is TGTGCCAGCAGCCCCAATCACAGGGTGAACGAGCAGTACTTC. It codes for CASSPNHRVNEQYF.

The chain has TRBV6-2 or TRBV6-3 and TRBJ2-7; the D is unclear. CDR1 MNHEY and CDR2 SVGEGT come from the germline V gene. Deletions cut 5 bases from V and 7 bases from J, with 15 bases between. This CDR3 is 13 amino acids long. The CDR3 nucleotides read TGTGCCAGCAGTCGAACCAGTCAGGTGGAGCAGTACTTC. Translating it yields CASSRTSQVEQYF.